This is a list of T cell receptor beta chains from one sample in a study of shared clonotypes between healthy human individuals. Data came from immunoSEQ multiplex PCR; TCRdb stores just in-frame clones and leaves some out. The table records a few hundred thousand clones, around 86% of them present only once. The sample taken for sequencing was memory CD8+ T cells sorted from blood. The receptors here all came from a man younger than 35 in good health. Both conserved end residues are part of each CDR3. D genes are given only for firm matches. Clone size is stated in some rows and not others, as once, few, many or a class when expanded.

CDR3 protein: CASSFDRGTYEQYF; CDR3 DNA: TGTGCCAGCAGCTTCGACAGGGGGACCTACGAGCAGTACTTC; clone size: -; J gene: TRBJ2-7; V gene: TRBV11-2; D gene: TRBD1
CDR3 protein: CASSQAGVWGEGSYEQYF; CDR3 DNA: TGCGCCAGCAGCCAAGCGGGCGTCTGGGGGGAGGGCTCCTACGAGCAGTACTTC; clone size: -; J gene: TRBJ2-7; V gene: TRBV4-3; D gene: TRBD2
CDR3 protein: CASSLAPRGFNEQFF; CDR3 DNA: TGTGCCAGCAGCTTAGCCCCCCGGGGCTTCAATGAGCAGTTCTTC; clone size: once; J gene: TRBJ2-1; V gene: TRBV7-9; D gene: -
CDR3 protein: CASSPSLGRVEAFF; CDR3 DNA: TGTGCCAGCAGCCCTAGCTTAGGGAGAGTTGAAGCTTTCTTT; clone size: -; J gene: TRBJ1-1; V gene: TRBV11-2; D gene: -
CDR3 protein: CASSWGQAYEQYF; CDR3 DNA: TGTGCCAGCAGCTGGGGACAAGCCTACGAGCAGTACTTC; clone size: -; J gene: TRBJ2-7; V gene: TRBV7-2; D gene: -
CDR3 protein: CASSANFWEQFF; CDR3 DNA: TGTGCCAGCAGTGCAAATTTTTGGGAGCAGTTCTTC; clone size: -; J gene: TRBJ2-1; V gene: TRBV25-1; D gene: -
CDR3 protein: CASSELAGVAGELFF; CDR3 DNA: TGTGCCAGCAGCGAACTAGCGGGGGTTGCCGGGGAGCTGTTTTTT; clone size: -; J gene: TRBJ2-2; V gene: TRBV9; D gene: TRBD2
CDR3 protein: CASSSTSGVDTDTQYF; CDR3 DNA: TGCGCCAGCAGCTCGACTAGCGGGGTGGACACAGATACGCAGTATTTT; clone size: -; J gene: TRBJ2-3; V gene: TRBV5-1; D gene: TRBD2
CDR3 protein: CASSLGTANEKLFF; CDR3 DNA: TGTGCCAGCAGCCTCGGGACAGCCAATGAAAAACTGTTTTTT; clone size: -; J gene: TRBJ1-4; V gene: TRBV13; D gene: TRBD1
CDR3 protein: CASSPLREGSYEQYF; CDR3 DNA: TGTGCCAGCAGCCCCCTCCGGGAGGGCAGCTACGAGCAGTACTTC; clone size: -; J gene: TRBJ2-7; V gene: TRBV13; D gene: TRBD2
CDR3 protein: CASSGPGTVNTEAFF; CDR3 DNA: TGTGCCAGCAGCGGTCCCGGGACAGTGAACACTGAAGCTTTCTTT; clone size: -; J gene: TRBJ1-1; V gene: TRBV21-1; D gene: -
CDR3 protein: CASSLNTQYF; CDR3 DNA: TGTGCCAGCAGCTTGAATACGCAGTATTTT; clone size: once; J gene: TRBJ2-3; V gene: TRBV11-2; D gene: -
CDR3 protein: CAIQLGTSGSTDTQYF; CDR3 DNA: TGTGCCATCCAGTTAGGGACTAGCGGTTCCACAGATACGCAGTATTTT; clone size: once; J gene: TRBJ2-3; V gene: TRBV10-3; D gene: TRBD2
CDR3 protein: CASSFLPELAGGSYEQYF; CDR3 DNA: TGTGCCAGCAGTTTTTTGCCTGAACTAGCGGGAGGTTCCTACGAGCAGTACTTC; clone size: -; J gene: TRBJ2-7; V gene: TRBV28; D gene: TRBD2
CDR3 protein: CASSLTGGRLYGYTF; CDR3 DNA: TGTGCCAGCAGCTTGACAGGGGGTAGACTCTATGGCTACACCTTC; clone size: -; J gene: TRBJ1-2; V gene: TRBV5-4; D gene: TRBD1
CDR3 protein: CASSEALLGSGTGGLETQYF; CDR3 DNA: TGTGCCAGCAGTGAAGCGCTTCTGGGATCCGGGACAGGGGGGTTAGAGACCCAGTACTTC; clone size: few; J gene: TRBJ2-5; V gene: TRBV2; D gene: TRBD1
CDR3 protein: CASSQDPQLYYGYTF; CDR3 DNA: TGTGCCAGCAGCCAAGATCCACAGCTTTACTATGGCTACACCTTC; clone size: -; J gene: TRBJ1-2; V gene: TRBV4-2; D gene: -
CDR3 protein: CASSSGLAGVNEQFF; CDR3 DNA: TGCGCCAGCAGCTCGGGACTAGCGGGAGTTAATGAGCAGTTCTTC; clone size: once; J gene: TRBJ2-1; V gene: TRBV5-1; D gene: TRBD2
CDR3 protein: CASAGQVASGYTF; CDR3 DNA: TGTGCCAGCGCCGGACAGGTCGCTAGTGGCTACACCTTC; clone size: -; J gene: TRBJ1-2; V gene: TRBV28; D gene: TRBD1
CDR3 protein: CASSLAAVYEQYF; CDR3 DNA: TGTGCCAGCAGCCTCGCCGCGGTCTACGAGCAGTACTTC; clone size: -; J gene: TRBJ2-7; V gene: TRBV11-2; D gene: -
CDR3 protein: CASSLAGGGTEAFF; CDR3 DNA: TGTGCCAGCAGTCTAGCGGGGGGCGGAACTGAAGCTTTCTTT; clone size: -; J gene: TRBJ1-1; V gene: TRBV28; D gene: -
CDR3 protein: CASSLGRGGKLFF; CDR3 DNA: TGTGCCAGCAGTTTAGGGAGGGGCGGAAAACTGTTTTTT; clone size: -; J gene: TRBJ1-4; V gene: TRBV28; D gene: -
CDR3 protein: CASSYSYEQYF; CDR3 DNA: TGTGCCAGCAGCTATTCCTACGAGCAGTACTTC; clone size: -; J gene: TRBJ2-7; V gene: TRBV13; D gene: -
CDR3 protein: CASSESRGRFWNTEAFF; CDR3 DNA: TGTGCCAGCAGTGAATCGAGGGGTCGGTTTTGGAACACTGAAGCTTTCTTT; clone size: -; J gene: TRBJ1-1; V gene: TRBV25-1; D gene: -
CDR3 protein: CASSYRVNYEQYF; CDR3 DNA: TGTGCCAGTAGCTACAGGGTAAACTACGAGCAGTACTTC; clone size: -; J gene: TRBJ2-7; V gene: TRBV19; D gene: -
CDR3 protein: CASSGTGTGPYEQYF; CDR3 DNA: TGTGCCAGCAGCGGGACCGGGACAGGGCCCTACGAGCAGTACTTC; clone size: -; J gene: TRBJ2-7; V gene: TRBV13; D gene: TRBD1
CDR3 protein: CAWTPGQGPSRYEQYF; CDR3 DNA: TGTGCCTGGACCCCCGGACAGGGACCATCACGGTACGAGCAGTACTTC; clone size: once; J gene: TRBJ2-7; V gene: TRBV30; D gene: TRBD1
CDR3 protein: CASSLMGQGSSYNEQFF; CDR3 DNA: TGTGCCAGCAGCTTAATGGGACAGGGAAGCTCCTACAATGAGCAGTTCTTC; clone size: few; J gene: TRBJ2-1; V gene: TRBV5-8; D gene: TRBD1
CDR3 protein: CASSLGTGGIFFPYEQYF; CDR3 DNA: TGTGCCAGCAGCTTGGGGACAGGGGGCATTTTCTTTCCCTACGAGCAGTACTTC; clone size: -; J gene: TRBJ2-7; V gene: TRBV7-9; D gene: TRBD1
CDR3 protein: CASSLGRLNTEAFF; CDR3 DNA: TGTGCCAGCAGCCTCGGACGGCTAAACACTGAAGCTTTCTTT; clone size: -; J gene: TRBJ1-1; V gene: TRBV28; D gene: -
CDR3 protein: CASSITGTADTQYF; CDR3 DNA: TGTGCCAGCAGTATAACAGGGACGGCAGATACGCAGTATTTT; clone size: -; J gene: TRBJ2-3; V gene: TRBV28; D gene: -
CDR3 protein: CASSSGGGYTF; CDR3 DNA: TGTGCCAGCAGTTCTGGGGGCGGCTACACCTTC; clone size: -; J gene: TRBJ1-2; V gene: TRBV27; D gene: -
CDR3 protein: CASSPNRLAGLNEQFF; CDR3 DNA: TGTGCCAGCAGCCCTAATAGGCTAGCGGGACTCAATGAGCAGTTCTTC; clone size: -; J gene: TRBJ2-1; V gene: TRBV7-9; D gene: TRBD2
CDR3 protein: CAWSRILYEKLFF; CDR3 DNA: TGTGCCTGGAGCAGGATTCTTTATGAAAAACTGTTTTTT; clone size: -; J gene: TRBJ1-4; V gene: TRBV30; D gene: -
CDR3 protein: CASSGDRGTRNTEAFF; CDR3 DNA: TGTGCCAGCAGTGGGGACAGGGGGACGCGGAACACTGAAGCTTTCTTT; clone size: few; J gene: TRBJ1-1; V gene: TRBV28; D gene: TRBD1
CDR3 protein: CASSQEGQGPQGATPYGYTF; CDR3 DNA: TGCGCCAGCAGCCAAGAGGGACAGGGCCCACAGGGGGCCACACCCTATGGCTACACCTTC; clone size: -; J gene: TRBJ1-2; V gene: TRBV4-1; D gene: TRBD1
CDR3 protein: CSVESGLAGLPRYF; CDR3 DNA: TGCAGCGTTGAATCGGGACTAGCGGGCCTCCCGCGGTACTTC; clone size: -; J gene: TRBJ2-7; V gene: TRBV29-1; D gene: TRBD2
CDR3 protein: CASSQEAGYSNQPQHF; CDR3 DNA: TGCGCCAGCAGCCAAGAGGCAGGATATAGCAATCAGCCCCAGCATTTT; clone size: -; J gene: TRBJ1-5; V gene: TRBV4-3; D gene: -
CDR3 protein: CASSLDREGAEAFF; CDR3 DNA: TGCGCCAGCAGCTTGGACAGGGAAGGGGCTGAAGCTTTCTTT; clone size: -; J gene: TRBJ1-1; V gene: TRBV5-1; D gene: -
CDR3 protein: CASSSAVAGDHVQETQYF; CDR3 DNA: TGTGCCAGCAGTTCGGCGGTAGCGGGAGACCACGTTCAAGAGACCCAGTACTTC; clone size: -; J gene: TRBJ2-5; V gene: TRBV7-6; D gene: TRBD2
CDR3 protein: CASSEFVGGGREPQHF; CDR3 DNA: TGTGCCAGCAGTGAATTCGTTGGAGGGGGCAGGGAGCCCCAGCATTTT; clone size: -; J gene: TRBJ1-5; V gene: TRBV6-1; D gene: TRBD1